Following are 9 T cell receptor beta chains from one sample sequenced in a study of vaccination and CD4 T cells after COVID-19. Treatment defined: approximately nine-day PBMC culture with coronavirus spike peptide pools or control peptides (ViraFEST assay). Prior to the COVID-19 pandemic (2011-2018), the unexposed donor's CD4+ T cells were collected. These receptors' targets are unknown. The Oncomine TCR Beta short-read assay sequenced DNA from cultured CD4+ T cells. Genomic DNA from cultured CD4+ T cells was extracted. TCRdb ran MiXCR on the PCR reads and lists one entry per CDR3 protein. The data show some 10,000 distinct CDR3 sequences, around 37% seen once. The sequencing sample was made of CD4+ T cells from blood, cultured in vitro. Receptor source: a human donor in good health.

By sample fraction, this clonotype is medium-sized. The rearrangement links TRBV6-4 to TRBJ2-5, with D possibly being TRBD1 (5 bases). Trimming took off 0 bases at V and 5 bases at J, with 13 bases between the two ends. The CDR3 runs 15 residues. CDR1 is MRHNA, CDR2 SNTAGT, per germline. The CDR3 bases are TGTGCCAGCAGTGACTCGGCAGGGCCTGCGGAGACCCAGTACTTC. Amino acid sequence: CASSDSAGPAETQYF.

This chain uses TRBV27 with TRBJ2-3; D remains ambiguous. There are 14 residues in the CDR3. Trimming took off 5 bases at V and 2 bases at J, with 11 bases between the two ends. Germline V gene lookup returns CDR1 MNHEY and CDR2 SMNVEV (reference sequence). CDR3 loop: CASSPSGYTDTQYF. The CDR3 DNA reads as TGTGCCAGCAGTCCCTCCGGGTACACAGATACGCAGTATTTT.

The chain combines TRBV5-5 with TRBJ2-7; 8 bases map to TRBD2. Unmatched junction bases numbered 7, after V lost 5 bases and J lost 0 bases. CDR3 length: 15 residues. CDR1 and CDR2 from the germline V gene are SGHKS and YYEKEE (reference sequence). The CDR3 DNA reads as TGTGCCAGCAGTTCCGTAGCGGGGTCCTCCTACGAGCAGTACTTC. Translating it yields CASSSVAGSSYEQYF.

This clonotype showed up just a few times. The chain couples TRBV27 to TRBJ2-7, with D possibly being TRBD1 or TRBD2 (6 bases each). The CDR3 extends over 12 amino acids. V was clipped by 8 bases and J by 0 bases, with 8 bases between them. Germline V gene lookup returns CDR1 MNHEY and CDR2 SMNVEV (reference sequence). The CDR3 spells CASGGGSYEQYF. CDR3 DNA: TGTGCCAGCGGAGGGGGCTCCTACGAGCAGTACTTC.

V usage is TRBV28 and J usage is TRBJ1-2, with D maybe TRBD1 (6 bases). Between the trimmed V and J ends, which lost 4 bases and 7 bases, there was a span of 10 bases. The CDR3 has 12 residues. Germline loops: CDR1 MDHEN, CDR2 SYDVKM. The CDR3 nucleotides are TGTGCCAGCAGTTCCAGGGGTGCTGGCTACACCTTC. Protein product: CASSSRGAGYTF.

J is TRBJ2-1 and V is TRBV12-3 or TRBV12-4, with D perhaps matching TRBD2 (5 bases). The CDR3 loop spans 11 amino acids. V was trimmed by 6 bases and J by 12 bases, leaving 12 bases between them. CDR3 sequence: CASSRVGGQFF. CDR3 coding DNA: TGTGCCAGCAGCCGAGTCGGAGGGCAGTTCTTC.

The J gene is TRBJ1-2, the V gene TRBV5-1, with no clear D. Trimming stripped 4 bases from V and 0 bases from J, with 13 bases between. The germline V gene has CDR1 SGHRS and CDR2 YFSETQ. The CDR3 totals 15 residues. CDR3 loop: CASSEEGRANYGYTF. The CDR3 coding sequence is TGCGCCAGCAGCGAAGAAGGCAGAGCTAACTATGGCTACACCTTC.

The V gene is TRBV20-1, the J gene TRBJ2-7; 8 bases agree with TRBD2. The CDR3 is 13 amino acids. After removal of 6 bases from V and 4 bases from J, the junction contained 8 bases not matched to a gene. Germline V lookup: CDR1 DFQATT, CDR2 SNEGSKA (reference sequence). In DNA, the CDR3 is TGCAGTGCCGCGAGCGGGAGTGGTTACGAGCAGTACTTC. Translated: CSAASGSGYEQYF.

This clonotype was seen a few times. The rearrangement uses TRBV28 and TRBJ2-2; no reliable D call. Deletions cut 7 bases from V and 6 bases from J, with 9 bases between. The CDR3 is made up of 12 amino acids. Germline lookup yields CDR1 MDHEN and CDR2 SYDVKM. CDR3 amino acids: CASTRGPGELFF. The CDR3 nucleotides read TGTGCCAGCACCCGAGGACCCGGGGAGCTGTTTTTT.